This TCR beta chain was sequenced during a study of technical replicates of blood from several donors (dated by TCRdb to the late 2010s). Library preparation was by the immunoSEQ multiplex PCR assay. This immuneACCESS table, as held by TCRdb, lists in-frame sequences with V and J called but not all clones. Of the missing ones, under half trace to an unresolved V gene in checked studies; the others have no known cause. This sample comprises roughly 79,000 clones, approximately 78% of them detected only once. The leading ten clones occupy roughly 3.7% of the sample. Concerning this clone itself: Its cognate antigen has yet to be identified. Base qualities are not recorded, but no much larger clone differs from it by a single base.

CDR1 and CDR2, looked up from the germline V gene, are MRHNA and SNTAGT. The germline V and J ends show losses of 7 bases and 6 bases respectively, and no gene match explains 12 bases of the junction. The CDR3 runs 15 amino acids, cysteine and phenylalanine included. Only the CDR3 part of the read is kept: 45 bases, read in frame from the first base. The chain links TRBV6-4 with TRBJ1-5, and 7 junction bases match TRBD1. The sample was PBMCs. The TCR sequence derives from a human donor in good health. Some clones in this sample may be carry-over from other donors' samples. The base sequence is TGTGCCAGCACCTATGACAGGGAGATGGGTCAGCCCCAGCATTTT. Its translation is CASTYDREMGQPQHF.